This T cell receptor beta chain was sequenced for a study of cytomegalovirus exposure and HLA in healthy donors. As concerns this clone: Its target is unknown.

Study-level points and caveats: Rarity characterized most TCR sequences, yet some public TCRs appeared in many donors.

Only in-frame clones appear in the TCRdb table, and some are missing; sequencing was by immunoSEQ multiplex PCR. The sample has about 78,000 clones, 90% to 96% seen once; the top ten hold around 1.6%. Germline V lookup: CDR1 MNHEY, CDR2 SVGAGI. This CDR3 is built from 13 residues. Trimming shortened V by 4 bases and J by 7 bases, and 13 bases separated the two germline ends. The sequence derives from a man younger than 35 in good health and CMV-seropositive. Sequencing was done on a sample of PBMCs. The chain links TRBV6-5 to TRBJ2-5; the D gene is possibly TRBD2 (6 bases). The CDR3 here is CASSSDQGGTQYF. CDR3 nucleotides: TGTGCCAGCAGTTCGGACCAGGGAGGGACCCAGTACTTC.